This T cell receptor (beta chain) was retrieved from a study of PD-L1 blockade in urothelial cancer. Study summary: Blood analysis occurred 3 weeks (second dose) and 6 weeks after treatment start. Blood samples had a median of approximately 140,000 T cells, some 83,000 unique TCRs, and clonality roughly 0.074.

J gave up 3 bases and V 4 bases, and 11 bases lay outside the gene matches. There are 16 residues in the CDR3. Germline values: CDR1 SQVTM, CDR2 ANQGSEA. Measured with immunoSEQ multiplex PCR; TCRdb has only the in-frame clones, and not every one. The table lists around 100,000 clones, around 87% of them singletons. Regarding time point: pretreatment peripheral blood. The chain couples TRBV29-1 to TRBJ2-7, with TRBD2 identical over 11 bases. Sequenced here: PBMCs, sampled around atezolizumab (anti-PD-L1) treatment. The TCR originated in a man between 60 and 75 years old with urothelial cancer. DNA of the CDR3: TGCAGCGTTGGATCGCCACTAGCGGGAGCGAACTACGAGCAGTACTTC. As protein: CSVGSPLAGANYEQYF.